The 20 T cell receptor beta chains reported below all come from one sample, sequenced in a study of blood T cell repertoires in COVID-19. TCRdb keeps only in-frame clones here, not all; method: immunoSEQ multiplex PCR. The table has around 300,000 clones, around 89% seen once. The sample consisted of PBMCs or T cells enriched from blood (not recorded which). The receptors were gathered from a young woman with acute COVID-19.

The rearrangement uses TRBV5-5 and TRBJ1-6; D not certain. Trimming took off 3 bases at V and 0 bases at J, with 7 bases between the two ends. Germline-derived CDR1 and CDR2 are SGHKS and YYEKEE (reference sequence). The CDR3 runs to 15 residues. DNA for the CDR3: TGTGCCAGCAGCTCCGCGGACTCCTATAATTCACCCCTCCACTTT. This codes for CASSSADSYNSPLHF.

The chain employs TRBV10-2 and TRBJ1-1; D possibly corresponds to TRBD1 (5 bases). The CDR3 has 13 amino acids. V was pared by 6 bases and J by 4 bases, with 12 bases between. Germline V gene sequence: CDR1 WSHSY, CDR2 SAAADI. The CDR3, as DNA: TGCGCCAGCAGGGGCCGGGGGATCACTGAAGCTTTCTTT. Its translation: CASRGRGITEAFF.

V is TRBV7-2 and J is TRBJ2-7; no clear D. CDR3 length equals 15 residues. V was clipped by 2 bases and J by 0 bases, with 11 bases between them. Germline V gene lookup returns CDR1 SGHTA and CDR2 FQGNSA. The CDR3, as DNA: TGTGCCAGCAGCTTACAGATTCAGGACTCCTACGAGCAGTACTTC. Its translation is CASSLQIQDSYEQYF.

The genes are TRBV4-2 and TRBJ2-7; 7 nucleotides match TRBD1. The CDR3 is 15 residues long. Germline loops: CDR1 LGHNA, CDR2 YNFKEQ. The V gene end was trimmed by 0 bases and the J gene end by 2 bases; junction bases not matched to a gene: 4. The CDR3: CASSQDKGAPYEQYF. The CDR3 DNA reads TGTGCCAGCAGCCAAGATAAGGGGGCCCCCTACGAGCAGTACTTC.

The rearrangement joins TRBV7-9 to TRBJ2-1; tentative D call: TRBD2 (5 bases). The CDR3 extends over 11 amino acids. Trimming removed 5 bases from V and 13 bases from J, with 12 bases in between. Germline CDR1 reads SEHNR; CDR2 reads FQNEAQ (reference sequence). In DNA, the CDR3 is TGTGCCAGCAGCCTTATACTAGAACAGTTCTTC. Its translation: CASSLILEQFF.

This chain uses TRBV28 with TRBJ2-1, with D perhaps TRBD1 (6 bases). CDR1 and CDR2 (germline): MDHEN, SYDVKM. The V gene lost 3 bases and the J gene lost 4 bases, with 10 bases spanning the gap. The CDR3 covers 14 residues. CDR3 protein: CASSFRDTYNEQFF. The CDR3 DNA sequence: TGTGCCAGCAGTTTCCGGGACACTTACAATGAGCAGTTCTTC.

This chain connects TRBV4-1 to TRBJ1-5, with D perhaps TRBD1 (5 bases). This CDR3 has 15 residues. Deletions cut 5 bases from V and 5 bases from J, with 16 bases between. The germline V gene encodes CDR1 MGHRA and CDR2 YSYEKL. CDR3 protein: CASSEETAGYQPQHF. Written as DNA, the CDR3 is TGCGCCAGCAGCGAGGAGACGGCAGGGTATCAGCCCCAGCATTTT.

The genes are TRBV19 and TRBJ1-5, with D unclear. The CDR3 consists of 17 residues. Germline V CDR1 and CDR2: LNHDA, SQIVND (reference sequence). V gave up 2 bases and J gave up 3 bases, with 17 bases separating them. In DNA, the CDR3 is TGTGCCAGTAGTATATCCCGGGTAGGGAGTTTCAATCAGCCCCAGCATTTT. As protein: CASSISRVGSFNQPQHF. The complete variable domain, with remaining parts taken from reference TRBV19 and TRBJ1-5, reads DGGITQSPKYLFRKEGQNVTLSCEQNLNHDAMYWYRQDPGQGLRLIYYSQIVNDFQKGDIAEGYSVSREKKESFPLTVTSAQKNPTAFYLCASSISRVGSFNQPQHFGDGTRLSIL.

This chain connects TRBV27 to TRBJ2-7; tentative D call: TRBD2 (7 bases). CDR1 and CDR2 (germline): MNHEY, SMNVEV (reference sequence). The length of the CDR3 is 14 residues. Trimming stripped 2 bases from V and 5 bases from J, with 13 bases between. CDR3 region: CASSLGGALNEQYF. For the CDR3, the DNA is TGTGCCAGCAGTTTAGGGGGGGCACTGAACGAGCAGTACTTC.

This clone turned up a few times. The rearrangement links TRBV14 to TRBJ1-1; the D gene is possibly TRBD1 (6 bases). This CDR3 spans 16 amino acids. Germline V gene data show CDR1 as SGHDN and CDR2 as FVKESK. V lost 0 bases and J lost 4, with 15 bases in between. Here the CDR3 DNA reads TGTGCCAGCAGCCAAGATCAATCACGAGGGGGCACTGAAGCTTTCTTT. Protein sequence: CASSQDQSRGGTEAFF.

The gene calls are TRBV7-2 and TRBJ1-1; TRBD1 matches at 8 bases. CDR1 and CDR2 from the germline V gene are SGHTA and FQGNSA. The CDR3 loop spans 14 amino acids. V dropped 6 bases and J dropped 0; count of bases not matched to a gene: 3. The CDR3 protein is CASRDRVLNTEAFF. CDR3 bases: TGTGCCAGCAGGGACAGGGTCCTGAACACTGAAGCTTTCTTT.

The chain joins TRBV18 to TRBJ2-2, with 15 bases matching TRBD2. The trim removed 10 bases at V and 1 base at J, leaving 7 bases unmatched. Germline loops: CDR1 KGHSH, CDR2 LQKENI. The CDR3 loop spans 17 amino acids. The CDR3 loop is CATRGLAGGLNTGELFF. As DNA, the CDR3 is TGTGCCACACGGGGACTAGCGGGAGGCCTGAACACCGGGGAGCTGTTTTTT.

The chain joins TRBV30 to TRBJ1-2; 7 bases line up with TRBD1. Germline CDR1 is GTSNPN and CDR2 is SVGIG (reference sequence). The V and J ends lost 8 bases and 4 bases, in that order; junction bases with no gene match: 4. The CDR3 contains 11 residues. The CDR3 loop reads CAGDRTYGYTF. CDR3 sequence (DNA): TGTGCCGGGGACAGAACCTATGGCTACACCTTC. The full variable domain, in which reference TRBV30 and TRBJ1-2 provide the parts outside the CDR3, is SQTIHQWPATLVQPVGSPLSLECTVEGTSNPNLYWYRQAAGRGLQLLFYSVGIGQISSEVPQNLSASRPQDRQFILSSKKLLLSDSGFYLCAGDRTYGYTFGSGTRLTVV.

V is TRBV3-1 (or the pseudogene TRBV3-2) and J is TRBJ2-7; 9 positions agree with TRBD2. The CDR3 is made up of 14 amino acids. J was trimmed by 5 bases and V by 2 bases; bases with no gene match: 4. The V gene's germline CDR1 is LGHDT and CDR2 YNNKEL (reference sequence). The CDR3 nucleotides read TGTGCCAGCAGCCAACGCGGGAGGGCCGACGAGCAGTACTTC. As protein: CASSQRGRADEQYF.

The CDR3 DNA sequence: TGTGCCAGCAGTCAGGACAGCGGTGTGAGGGACACTGAAGCTTTCTTT. It yields the protein CASSQDSGVRDTEAFF. The chain has TRBV28 and TRBJ1-1; D possibly corresponds to TRBD1 (6 bases). Trimming shortened V by 5 bases and J by 3 bases, and 19 bases separated the two germline ends. Germline loops: CDR1 MDHEN, CDR2 SYDVKM. The CDR3 sequence is 16 residues long.

The chain has TRBV11-3 and TRBJ2-1, with D uncertain. This CDR3 is built from 12 residues. Germline CDR1 reads SGHNT; CDR2 reads YENEEA. The V end was cut by 4 bases, the J end by 7 bases, with 8 bases between. Written as DNA, the CDR3 is TGTGCCAGCAGCTCTTTGCGTAATGAGCAGTTCTTC. It codes for CASSSLRNEQFF. Filled out from reference TRBV11-3 and TRBJ2-1, the complete variable domain reads EAGVVQSPRYKIIEKKQPVAFWCNPISGHNTLYWYLQNLGQGPELLIRYENEEAVDDSQLPKDRFSAERLKGVDSTLKIQPAELGDSAVYLCASSSLRNEQFFGPGTRLTVL.

The V gene is TRBV19, the J gene TRBJ2-7; tentative D call: TRBD1 (7 bases). The CDR3 contains 14 residues. V shed 3 bases and J shed 4 bases, with 13 bases lying between them. Germline CDR1 and CDR2: LNHDA and SQIVND (reference sequence). The CDR3 here is CASSMLAGGYEQYF. Here the CDR3 DNA reads TGTGCCAGTAGTATGTTGGCAGGGGGGTACGAGCAGTACTTC.

In its sample, this clone was seen a few times. Other DNA sequences of this sample code for an identical CDR3. The rearrangement uses TRBV29-1 and TRBJ2-2; weak D call: TRBD1 (5 bases). Trimming cost V 4 bases and J 1 base, with 7 bases left between them. This CDR3 region has 13 residues. The germline CDR1 and CDR2 sequences are SQVTM and ANQGSEA. The CDR3 region is CSVGQGNTGELFF. DNA for the CDR3: TGCAGCGTTGGCCAGGGGAACACCGGGGAGCTGTTTTTT.

This chain joins TRBV28 and TRBJ2-7, with D maybe TRBD1 (6 bases). Trimming took off 3 bases at V and 3 bases at J, with 9 bases between the two ends. Germline loops: CDR1 MDHEN, CDR2 SYDVKM. This CDR3 comprises 13 residues. The CDR3 DNA is TGTGCCAGCAGTTTGGGACACCTCTACGAGCAGTACTTC. This translates into CASSLGHLYEQYF.

The CDR3 sequence: CASRGRGNEKLFF. DNA for the CDR3: TGTGCCAGCAGGGGCAGGGGGAATGAAAAACTGTTTTTT. The chain is built from TRBV27 and TRBJ1-4; 7 bases match TRBD1. Germline assignment: CDR1 MNHEY and CDR2 SMNVEV (reference sequence). V was clipped by 6 bases and J by 5 bases; unmatched bases: 3. CDR3 length: 13 amino acids.